The entry below gives a single T cell receptor beta chain sequence along with its context. The CDR3 is 15 residues long. V lost 6 bases to trimming and J lost 2 bases; unmatched junction nucleotides: 7. Germline lookup yields CDR1 KGHSH and CDR2 LQKENI. As processed by the authors: For nucleated cells, counts were estimated from reference gene primer amplification. Using immunoSEQ multiplex PCR, the repertoire was profiled, and TCRdb retains in-frame clones only, with some absent. V and J calls plus clone size are reproduced from that table; the DNA served to infer D and trimming. The table includes over 120,000 clones, around 83% detected once. These data originate in a study of blood T cell repertoires in COVID-19. Study-level background: There were acute and convalescent COVID-19 samples, and they came from the United States, Italy and Spain. PBMCs, B-cell-depleted T cells, or T cells provided the cDNA or gDNA that made up the material.

The material sequenced was peripheral blood. This chain connects TRBV18 to TRBJ2-7; 10 bases agree with TRBD2. The TCR comes from a man aged 60 to 75 with active or convalescent COVID-19. The CDR3 protein is CASSSPSGGAYEQYF. CDR3 bases: TGTGCCAGCTCGTCTCCTAGCGGGGGCGCCTACGAGCAGTACTTC.